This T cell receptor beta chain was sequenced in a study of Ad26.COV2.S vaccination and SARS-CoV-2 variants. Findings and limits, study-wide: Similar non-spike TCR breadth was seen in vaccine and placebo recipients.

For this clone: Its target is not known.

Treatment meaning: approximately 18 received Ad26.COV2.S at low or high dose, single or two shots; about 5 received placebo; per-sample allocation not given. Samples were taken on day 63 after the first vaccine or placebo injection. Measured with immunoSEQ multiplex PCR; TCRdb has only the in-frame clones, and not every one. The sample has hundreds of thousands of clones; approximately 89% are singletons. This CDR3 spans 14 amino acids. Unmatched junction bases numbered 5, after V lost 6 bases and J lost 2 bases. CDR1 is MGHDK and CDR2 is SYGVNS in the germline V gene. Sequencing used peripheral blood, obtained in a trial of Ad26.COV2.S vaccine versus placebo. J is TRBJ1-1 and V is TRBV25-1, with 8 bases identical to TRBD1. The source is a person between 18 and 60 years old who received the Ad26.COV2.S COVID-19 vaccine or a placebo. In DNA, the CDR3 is TGTGCCAGCAGCTTACAGGGGGGAAACACTGAAGCTTTCTTT. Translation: CASSLQGGNTEAFF. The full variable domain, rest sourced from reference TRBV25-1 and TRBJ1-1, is EADIYQTPRYLVIGTGKKITLECSQTMGHDKMYWYQQDPGMELHLIHYSYGVNSTEKGDLSSESTVSRIRTEHFPLTLESARPSHTSQYLCASSLQGGNTEAFFGQGTRLTVV.